The rows below give T cell receptor beta chains drawn from one sample of a study of blood T cell repertoires in COVID-19. Repertoires were generated with immunoSEQ multiplex PCR, while TCRdb's copy carries only in-frame clones and drops some. Of under 200,000 clones detected, under 80% appear once; the ten largest clones hold about 3%. The sample comprised peripheral blood. The receptors come from a man between 65 and 79 years old with acute or convalescent COVID-19. Both conserved end residues are part of each CDR3. A D gene is named only where the DNA matches it firmly. Clone size, where shown, is once, few, many, or a class for clones that have expanded.

v_gene: TRBV28; j_gene: TRBJ1-5; d_gene: -; abundance: few; CDR3aa: CASKQGNQPQHF; CDR3nt: TGTGCCAGTAAACAGGGAAATCAGCCCCAGCATTTT
v_gene: TRBV4-2; j_gene: TRBJ2-5; d_gene: TRBD2; abundance: -; CDR3aa: CASSPTSGGAVETQYF; CDR3nt: TGTGCCAGCAGCCCGACTAGCGGGGGGGCCGTGGAGACCCAGTACTTC
v_gene: TRBV5-6; j_gene: TRBJ2-5; d_gene: TRBD1; abundance: once; CDR3aa: CASSELTGGPETQYF; CDR3nt: TGTGCCAGCAGCGAACTGACAGGGGGCCCGGAGACCCAGTACTTC
v_gene: TRBV7-2; j_gene: TRBJ1-2; d_gene: TRBD1; abundance: -; CDR3aa: CASSSRVSQGALNGYTF; CDR3nt: TGTGCCAGCAGCTCTCGGGTTTCACAGGGGGCACTGAATGGCTACACCTTC
v_gene: TRBV19; j_gene: TRBJ1-5; d_gene: -; abundance: -; CDR3aa: CASSLTNTPSNQPQHF; CDR3nt: TGTGCCAGTAGCCTAACGAATACCCCTAGCAATCAGCCCCAGCATTTT
v_gene: TRBV28; j_gene: TRBJ1-5; d_gene: TRBD1; abundance: -; CDR3aa: CASSSGQGVGRGQPQHF; CDR3nt: TGTGCCAGCAGCTCGGGACAGGGGGTGGGGAGGGGTCAGCCCCAGCATTTT
v_gene: TRBV7-3; j_gene: TRBJ1-2; d_gene: -; abundance: once; CDR3aa: CASSLKAGASANGYTF; CDR3nt: TGTGCCAGCAGCTTAAAGGCGGGTGCGTCTGCTAATGGCTACACCTTC
v_gene: TRBV6-5; j_gene: TRBJ2-1; d_gene: TRBD2; abundance: many; CDR3aa: CASSSQAGGQREQFF; CDR3nt: TGTGCCAGCAGTTCCCAAGCGGGGGGGCAGCGTGAGCAGTTCTTC
v_gene: TRBV3-1/TRBV3-2; j_gene: TRBJ1-3; d_gene: -; abundance: -; CDR3aa: CASSHYLSSGNTIYF; CDR3nt: TGTGCCAGCAGCCATTACCTAAGCTCTGGAAACACCATATATTTT
v_gene: TRBV30; j_gene: TRBJ1-2; d_gene: -; abundance: few; CDR3aa: CAWGTGNYYGYTF; CDR3nt: TGTGCCTGGGGAACAGGGAATTACTATGGCTACACCTTC
v_gene: TRBV30; j_gene: TRBJ2-7; d_gene: TRBD2; abundance: -; CDR3aa: CAWKGLASEQYF; CDR3nt: TGTGCCTGGAAGGGACTAGCGAGCGAGCAGTACTTC
v_gene: TRBV29-1; j_gene: TRBJ2-2; d_gene: TRBD2; abundance: -; CDR3aa: CSGGGGAGELFF; CDR3nt: TGCAGCGGAGGTGGGGGGGCCGGGGAGCTGTTTTTT
v_gene: TRBV5-6; j_gene: TRBJ2-1; d_gene: TRBD2; abundance: -; CDR3aa: CASSFGTSGAQFF; CDR3nt: TGTGCCAGCAGCTTTGGGACTAGCGGTGCCCAGTTCTTC
v_gene: TRBV7-2; j_gene: TRBJ2-5; d_gene: TRBD1; abundance: -; CDR3aa: CASSLAGQMETQYF; CDR3nt: TGTGCCAGCAGCTTAGCGGGACAGATGGAGACCCAGTACTTC
v_gene: TRBV2; j_gene: TRBJ2-5; d_gene: -; abundance: -; CDR3aa: CASSGMASRETQYF; CDR3nt: TGTGCCAGCAGTGGGATGGCTAGCCGGGAGACCCAGTACTTC
v_gene: TRBV18; j_gene: TRBJ1-2; d_gene: -; abundance: -; CDR3aa: CASSPGQVGYGYTF; CDR3nt: TGTGCCAGCTCACCTGGGCAGGTCGGTTATGGCTACACCTTC
v_gene: TRBV19; j_gene: TRBJ1-5; d_gene: -; abundance: once; CDR3aa: CASSIGNSLSNQPQHF; CDR3nt: TGTGCCAGTAGTATAGGGAACAGCCTTAGCAATCAGCCCCAGCATTTT
v_gene: TRBV7-8; j_gene: TRBJ1-1; d_gene: TRBD1; abundance: -; CDR3aa: CASSLRTGANTEAFF; CDR3nt: TGTGCCAGCAGCCTGAGGACAGGGGCGAACACTGAAGCTTTCTTT
v_gene: TRBV28; j_gene: TRBJ1-2; d_gene: -; abundance: -; CDR3aa: CASRFRGASGYTF; CDR3nt: TGTGCCAGCAGGTTTCGGGGGGCGAGTGGCTACACCTTC
v_gene: TRBV24-1; j_gene: TRBJ1-2; d_gene: -; abundance: -; CDR3aa: CATSDSRYGYTF; CDR3nt: TGTGCCACCAGTGACTCGCGTTATGGCTACACCTTC
v_gene: TRBV5-1; j_gene: TRBJ2-3; d_gene: TRBD2; abundance: -; CDR3aa: CASSQAGASVDTQYF; CDR3nt: TGCGCCAGCAGCCAAGCGGGGGCTAGTGTAGATACGCAGTATTTT
v_gene: TRBV6-6; j_gene: TRBJ1-2; d_gene: -; abundance: -; CDR3aa: CASSYSRGLYGYTF; CDR3nt: TGTGCCAGCAGTTACTCGAGAGGTCTATATGGCTACACCTTC
v_gene: TRBV5-4; j_gene: TRBJ2-7; d_gene: TRBD2; abundance: -; CDR3aa: CASSLIGLDNEQYF; CDR3nt: TGTGCCAGCAGCTTGATTGGACTAGACAACGAGCAGTACTTC
v_gene: TRBV19; j_gene: TRBJ2-2; d_gene: TRBD2; abundance: few; CDR3aa: CASNSWGGGRTGELFF; CDR3nt: TGTGCCAGTAACTCATGGGGGGGTGGTCGCACCGGGGAGCTGTTTTTT
v_gene: TRBV28; j_gene: TRBJ1-5; d_gene: -; abundance: -; CDR3aa: CASSRTTQGVRRQPQHF; CDR3nt: TGTGCCAGCAGCCGAACGACACAGGGAGTGCGTAGACAGCCCCAGCATTTT
v_gene: TRBV24-1; j_gene: TRBJ2-7; d_gene: -; abundance: -; CDR3aa: CATSDVGSSYEQYF; CDR3nt: TGTGCCACCAGTGATGTCGGGAGCTCCTACGAGCAGTACTTC
v_gene: TRBV6-1; j_gene: TRBJ1-2; d_gene: TRBD1; abundance: few; CDR3aa: CASIENPGQGFLGYTF; CDR3nt: TGTGCCAGCATTGAAAATCCGGGACAGGGTTTTCTCGGCTACACCTTC